These T cell receptor beta chains were read from a single sample in a study of shared clonotypes between healthy human individuals. Measured with immunoSEQ multiplex PCR; TCRdb has only the in-frame clones, and not every one. The sample carries hundreds of thousands of clones, roughly 79% recorded once. The sample taken for sequencing was PBMCs. The receptors shown here come from a middle-aged woman in good health. Some clones in this sample may be carry-over from other donors' samples. CDR3s include the opening cysteine and the closing phenylalanine or tryptophan.

CDR3	V	J	length
CASSQDPAGANTEAFF	TRBV4-1	TRBJ1-1	16
CASSVAGGRAGTGELFF	TRBV9	TRBJ2-2	17
CASSYNGRGTEAFF	TRBV6-5	TRBJ1-1	14
CASSFTSGQYNEQFF	TRBV7-3	TRBJ2-1	15
CASSPEGLAGRNEQFF	TRBV7-8	TRBJ2-1	16
CAWSVAGEEQFF	TRBV30	TRBJ2-1	12
CASSLGTGYTEAFF	TRBV5-1	TRBJ1-1	14
CASSSAAGLSYNEQFF	TRBV7-6	TRBJ2-1	16
CSVEENYGYTF	TRBV29-1	TRBJ1-2	11
CASSIWGEGQPQHF	TRBV19	TRBJ1-5	14
CASSARQGYSSGANVLTF	TRBV6-1	TRBJ2-6	18
CASSNAGTSGKETQYF	TRBV10-3	TRBJ2-5	16
CAGRQGMNTEAFF	TRBV2	TRBJ1-1	13
CASRKDRGTSGIEQYF	TRBV2	TRBJ2-7	16
CASRPSKYEQYF	TRBV28	TRBJ2-7	12
CASSELGGQGHYEQYF	TRBV25-1	TRBJ2-7	16
CASSMDRGGNTGELFF	TRBV5-1	TRBJ2-2	16
CASSSKAPRSGSSYNEQFF	TRBV5-4	TRBJ2-1	19
CASSLVSDTEAFF	TRBV7-9	TRBJ1-1	13
CATSRDKGGSYEQYF	TRBV15	TRBJ2-7	15
CASSIPTGGDEQYF	TRBV5-4	TRBJ2-7	14
CASKTGGDEQYF	TRBV27	TRBJ2-7	12
CASSSTGSKNIQYF	TRBV5-4	TRBJ2-4	14
CSVGGQGTTINNEQFF	TRBV29-1	TRBJ2-1	16
CASRKLASSYEQYF	TRBV27	TRBJ2-7	14
CASSQGKGYEQYF	TRBV4-3	TRBJ2-7	13
CSLKVRGDTQYF	TRBV29-1	TRBJ2-3	12
CASSQLAGGPHDTQYF	TRBV7-6	TRBJ2-3	16
CASSLYRDGETQYF	TRBV7-9	TRBJ2-5	14
CASCRDSLYNEQFF	TRBV2	TRBJ2-1	14
CASSYSIDKAYEQYF	TRBV6-9	TRBJ2-7	15
CASRPPAGQGSGYTF	TRBV28	TRBJ1-2	15
CASSTRGLAGGNTDTQYF	TRBV7-9	TRBJ2-3	18
CASSWGVSRKLFF	TRBV28	TRBJ1-4	13
CATSRIRSYNNYGYTF	TRBV15	TRBJ1-2	16
CASSQGVPGASSYEQYF	TRBV4-2	TRBJ2-7	17
CAYSGKGNYGYTF	TRBV30	TRBJ1-2	13
CASRGQSSYNEQFF	TRBV28	TRBJ2-1	14
CSVLGEFYGYTF	TRBV29-1	TRBJ1-2	12
CASSMGAQETQYF	TRBV19	TRBJ2-5	13
CASTDRGSYEQYF	TRBV28	TRBJ2-7	13
CASSFNGQGVMAFF	TRBV27	TRBJ1-1	14
CASSLGGSETQYF	TRBV5-4	TRBJ2-5	13
CAWGKGTSPQETQYF	TRBV30	TRBJ2-5	15
CAWAPTTDTQYF	TRBV30	TRBJ2-3	12
CASSLTGSNEKLFF	TRBV6-1	TRBJ1-4	14
CSASGGYEQYF	TRBV20-1	TRBJ2-7	11
CASSQGQGVYGYTF	TRBV4-3	TRBJ1-2	14
CASSTLPFLTGELFF	TRBV19	TRBJ2-2	15
CASSPEKEGRYSNQPQHF	TRBV21-1	TRBJ1-5	18
CASSLVGADTQYF	TRBV7-9	TRBJ2-3	13
CASSEGAGGPPEQYF	TRBV2	TRBJ2-7	15
CRGQNTEAFF	TRBV20-1	TRBJ1-1	10
CSVDAGLLTTYEQYF	TRBV29-1	TRBJ2-7	15
CASSCLQGRYTEAFF	TRBV5-1	TRBJ1-1	15
CAWTGILDGGYTF	TRBV30	TRBJ1-2	13
CASSLEGAPGTMNTEAFF	TRBV7-3	TRBJ1-1	18
CSVIGQGITEQYF	TRBV29-1	TRBJ2-7	13